The clone carrying this T cell receptor (beta chain) was picked up a small number of times. The target antigen is unknown. Reverse transcription used about 0.5 to 1 ug RNA and random hexamers. One entry per CDR3 protein results from TCRdb running MiXCR on the immunoSEQ multiplex PCR reads. There are 210,000 or so distinct CDR3 sequences in the sample; about 95% occur only once, and around 0.16% lies in the top ten. The data originate from a study of CD8 T cells in Susac syndrome. Study findings and constraints: By the study's own acknowledgment, its TCR sequencing and HLA analysis included relatively few individuals.

This sequence was found in a human donor with Susac syndrome. The sequenced sample was CD4+ T cells from PBMCs.

CDR3 residues: CASSPGGGLNTEAFF. DNA for the CDR3: TGTGCCAGCAGCCCGGGGGGCGGATTGAACACTGAAGCTTTCTTT. The V and J genes are TRBV7-3 and TRBJ1-1, with D possibly being TRBD1 (6 bases). The CDR3 consists of 15 residues. CDR1 is SGHTA and CDR2 is FQGTGA in the germline V gene. V was shortened by 5 bases and J by 0 bases, with 13 bases between the two germline ends.